This T cell receptor (beta chain) was obtained from a study of T-cell reconstitution after alpha-beta-depleted transplantation in children (dated by TCRdb to about 2016). Regarding the complete study: Using TCR repertoire profiling, the study quantitatively followed how T-cell immune reconstitution unfolded in children after TCRalphabeta/CD19-depleted allogeneic hematopoietic cell transplantation.

This clonotype appeared many times. Its target antigen remains unknown. The input lacks base qualities; no much larger clone sits a single base away. The library came from PCR. The instrument was an Illumina HiSeq 2500. To normalize quantification of the TCRbeta repertoire, the TCR libraries were built with molecular barcoding that relied on unique molecular identifiers. TCRdb cleaned the public reads at Q25 with fastp, built clones with MiXCR and kept in-frame beta chains. Rows are combined by CDR3 protein, so each entry shows the most common genes and DNA. The sample records hundreds of thousands of distinct CDR3 sequences, roughly 13% of which are singletons. About 4% of the sample goes to the ten largest clones. Looking up the germline V gene yields CDR1 SGHDT and CDR2 YYEEEE. Between the V and J ends, shortened by 3 bases and 3 bases respectively, the junction contains 3 bases. The CDR3 has 12 amino acids, counting the end cysteine and phenylalanine. Of all the DNA, just the CDR3 is kept, 36 bases in frame from base 1.

This TCR derives from a human donor who donated a stem cell graft to a child with Fanconi anemia. Sequenced material: PBMCs, taken from the stem cell graft. The sequence joins TRBV5-6 to TRBJ2-2; the D gene remains uncertain. The CDR3 loop reads CASSSDTGELFF. The DNA is TGTGCCAGCAGCTCGGACACCGGGGAGCTGTTTTTT.